This T cell receptor beta chain stems from a study of T cells in Graves' hyperthyroidism and ophthalmopathy. Germline loops: CDR1 SGHRS, CDR2 YFSETQ. V dropped 0 bases and J dropped 6 bases, with 19 bases sitting between them. This CDR3 contains 16 residues. This clonotype was detected only a few times. A read error is possible here, since a much larger clone lies one base away. Participants, patients aged 18 to 65, had newly diagnosed hyperthyroidism with a duration under 2 months. Researchers barred patients who had uncontrolled infection, other autoimmune disease, pregnancy or lactation. Researchers took RNA transcripts and amplified the TCR beta CDR3 regions from them. The study used the HTBI primer set for a first-round RT-PCR of the TCR CDR3. TCRdb itself ran the multiplex PCR reads through MiXCR, one entry per CDR3 protein. The sample carries 93,000 or so distinct CDR3 sequences, approximately 50% recorded once.

This receptor was obtained from a man aged 40-50 years with Graves' hyperthyroidism. The specimen was blood. The rearrangement links TRBV5-1 to TRBJ2-7; possible D gene TRBD1, 7 bases. The CDR3: CASSLVPGTGDCEQYF. CDR3 coding DNA: TGCGCCAGCAGCTTGGTCCCTGGAACAGGGGACTGCGAGCAGTACTTC.